Sequencing of this T cell receptor beta chain was carried out in a study of identical twins. About this clonotype: As yet, its antigen is unknown.

Through template switching, a universal primer site was introduced, and the cDNA contained unique molecular identifiers. TCRdb re-called the 5' RACE reads through MiXCR, storing one row per CDR3 protein. The sample lists around 1.7 million distinct CDR3 sequences; 32% were seen once. Study-wide results and caveats: Models predicted less out-of-frame TCR alpha sharing in monozygotic twins than was found.

This clonotype originated in a newborn girl in good health. Sequenced input: cord blood.

The CDR3 nucleotides read TGTGCCAGCAGCCCCCGGACTAGTTGGCCTTACGAGCAGTACTTC. This sequence encodes CASSPRTSWPYEQYF. The chain combines TRBV11-2 with TRBJ2-7; 7 bases agree with TRBD2. CDR3 length equals 15 residues. Germline trimming cut 5 bases from V and 4 bases from J; bases unmatched to any gene: 11. CDR1 SGHAT and CDR2 FQNNGV come from the germline V gene.